This is a list of T cell receptor beta chains from one sample in a study of blood T cell repertoires in COVID-19. The data were produced by immunoSEQ multiplex PCR, yet TCRdb's version contains in-frame clones alone and is incomplete. The repertoire holds approximately 160,000 clones, with around 82% as singletons. Source material: peripheral blood. The receptors here all came from a man in his 60s with active or convalescent COVID-19. Each CDR3 is given with its conserved first and last residue. Each record gives: J gene, V gene, clone size, D gene, CDR3 protein, CDR3 DNA. The D gene is left open where the match is weak. Rows give clone size only sometimes, using once, few, many, or a class for an expanded clone.

>TRBJ2-3|TRBV7-2|.|TRBD2
CASSPRTSGRTDTQYF
TGTGCCAGCAGCCCCAGGACTAGCGGGCGCACAGATACGCAGTATTTT
>TRBJ2-7|TRBV3-1/TRBV3-2|.|TRBD1
CASSPRQGSYEQYF
TGTGCCAGCAGCCCCCGACAGGGATCCTACGAGCAGTACTTC
>TRBJ2-7|TRBV5-6|.|TRBD1
CASSHGQGYEQYF
TGTGCCAGCAGCCACGGACAGGGCTACGAGCAGTACTTC
>TRBJ2-1|TRBV25-1|.|.
CASTRGGSYNEQFF
TGTGCCAGCACCCGAGGGGGCTCCTACAATGAGCAGTTCTTC
>TRBJ1-2|TRBV15|.|.
CATSTGAGYGYTF
TGTGCCACCAGTACAGGAGCCGGCTATGGCTACACCTTC
>TRBJ1-2|TRBV6-2/TRBV6-3|.|.
CASSYSDRSNYGYTF
TGTGCCAGCAGTTACTCCGACAGGTCTAACTATGGCTACACCTTC
>TRBJ2-1|TRBV15|.|.
CATSRDRGYEQFF
TGTGCCACCAGCAGAGATCGGGGATATGAGCAGTTCTTC
>TRBJ1-1|TRBV28|once|TRBD1
CASRLQGETEAFF
TGTGCCAGCAGGTTACAGGGGGAGACTGAAGCTTTCTTT
>TRBJ1-2|TRBV5-1|.|.
CASSRGHETYGYTF
TGCGCCAGCAGTCGCGGGCACGAAACTTATGGCTACACCTTC
>TRBJ2-1|TRBV10-3|.|TRBD2
CAISEGVAGGRGEQFF
TGTGCCATCAGTGAGGGGGTAGCGGGGGGCCGGGGTGAGCAGTTCTTC
>TRBJ1-2|TRBV5-1|.|.
CASSSGQFQDGYTF
TGCGCCAGCAGCTCCGGACAGTTCCAGGATGGCTACACCTTC
>TRBJ1-4|TRBV6-1|.|.
CASSERTRNEKLFF
TGTGCCAGCAGTGAAAGGACAAGGAATGAAAAACTGTTTTTT
>TRBJ1-3|TRBV4-1|.|TRBD1
CASSPVPGQGASGNTIYF
TGCGCCAGCAGCCCAGTTCCGGGACAGGGGGCTTCTGGAAACACCATATATTTT
>TRBJ2-5|TRBV29-1|.|TRBD2
CSVVTLAGLQETQYF
TGCAGCGTTGTAACCCTAGCGGGCCTGCAAGAGACCCAGTACTTC
>TRBJ2-7|TRBV11-2|once|.
CASSLERRRVQYF
TGTGCCAGCAGCTTAGAACGTCGCCGGGTGCAGTACTTC
>TRBJ2-3|TRBV10-2|.|.
CASSLRSTDTQYF
TGCGCCAGCAGTTTACGGTCCACAGATACGCAGTATTTT
>TRBJ2-1|TRBV28|.|.
CASTINLPGSSYNEQFF
TGTGCCAGCACCATAAATTTACCCGGTAGCTCCTACAATGAGCAGTTCTTC